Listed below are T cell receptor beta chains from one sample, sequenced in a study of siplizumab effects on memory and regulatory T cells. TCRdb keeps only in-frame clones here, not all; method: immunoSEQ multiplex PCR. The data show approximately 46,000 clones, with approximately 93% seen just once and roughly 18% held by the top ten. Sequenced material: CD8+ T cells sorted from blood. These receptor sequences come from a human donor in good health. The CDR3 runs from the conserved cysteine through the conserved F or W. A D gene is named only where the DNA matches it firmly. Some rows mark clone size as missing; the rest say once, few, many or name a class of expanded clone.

CDR3 protein: CASSLGWPALNGYTF; CDR3 DNA: TGCGCCAGCAGCTTGGGGTGGCCGGCCCTTAATGGCTACACCTTC; clone size: .; V gene: TRBV5-1; J gene: TRBJ1-2; D gene: .
CDR3 protein: CASSLGGQGYTF; CDR3 DNA: TGCGCCAGCAGCCTGGGTGGGCAGGGCTACACCTTC; clone size: .; V gene: TRBV5-1; J gene: TRBJ1-2; D gene: .
CDR3 protein: CASSLERSTGELFF; CDR3 DNA: TGTGCCAGCAGCTTGGAAAGGAGCACCGGGGAGCTGTTTTTT; clone size: .; V gene: TRBV7-7; J gene: TRBJ2-2; D gene: .
CDR3 protein: CASSLGASRETQYF; CDR3 DNA: TGCGCCAGCAGCTTAGGGGCCTCGAGAGAGACCCAGTACTTC; clone size: .; V gene: TRBV5-1; J gene: TRBJ2-5; D gene: .
CDR3 protein: CARFHTEAFF; CDR3 DNA: TGTGCCAGGTTCCACACTGAAGCTTTCTTT; clone size: .; V gene: TRBV6-5; J gene: TRBJ1-1; D gene: .
CDR3 protein: CAISADSLEGYTF; CDR3 DNA: TGTGCCATCAGTGCGGACAGCTTAGAGGGCTACACCTTC; clone size: .; V gene: TRBV10-3; J gene: TRBJ1-2; D gene: .
CDR3 protein: CASSQDLRTSAGPKNIQYF; CDR3 DNA: TGCGCCAGCAGCCAAGATTTACGGACTAGCGCGGGACCCAAAAACATTCAGTACTTC; clone size: .; V gene: TRBV4-1; J gene: TRBJ2-4; D gene: TRBD2
CDR3 protein: CSVGPPTGELFF; CDR3 DNA: TGCAGCGTCGGACCCCCCACCGGGGAGCTGTTTTTT; clone size: .; V gene: TRBV29-1; J gene: TRBJ2-2; D gene: .
CDR3 protein: CASILERSQPQHF; CDR3 DNA: TGTGCCAGCATACTTGAACGTAGTCAGCCCCAGCATTTT; clone size: .; V gene: TRBV2; J gene: TRBJ1-5; D gene: .
CDR3 protein: CASSTGGTAHEQFF; CDR3 DNA: TGTGCCAGCAGTACCGGCGGGACAGCCCATGAGCAGTTCTTC; clone size: .; V gene: TRBV2; J gene: TRBJ2-1; D gene: .
CDR3 protein: CSVDWREIRNEQFF; CDR3 DNA: TGCAGCGTTGATTGGCGGGAGATCCGGAATGAGCAGTTCTTC; clone size: .; V gene: TRBV29-1; J gene: TRBJ2-1; D gene: TRBD2
CDR3 protein: CASSRQEGTYEQYF; CDR3 DNA: TGCGCCAGCAGCCGGCAGGAAGGCACCTACGAGCAGTACTTC; clone size: once; V gene: TRBV4-1; J gene: TRBJ2-7; D gene: .
CDR3 protein: CSVGQLLLNTEAFF; CDR3 DNA: TGCAGCGTTGGACAGCTCCTTCTGAACACTGAAGCTTTCTTT; clone size: .; V gene: TRBV29-1; J gene: TRBJ1-1; D gene: .
CDR3 protein: CASIRSHEGNYGYTF; CDR3 DNA: TGTGCCAGTATTCGGTCGCACGAGGGAAACTATGGCTACACCTTC; clone size: .; V gene: TRBV19; J gene: TRBJ1-2; D gene: .
CDR3 protein: CASRATSGGNNEQFF; CDR3 DNA: TGTGCCAGCAGAGCTACTAGCGGGGGGAACAATGAGCAGTTCTTC; clone size: .; V gene: TRBV2; J gene: TRBJ2-1; D gene: TRBD2
CDR3 protein: CASSGWIATDTQYF; CDR3 DNA: TGTGCCAGCAGTGGGTGGATAGCCACAGATACGCAGTATTTT; clone size: .; V gene: TRBV2; J gene: TRBJ2-3; D gene: .
CDR3 protein: CATRDRGLGEQYF; CDR3 DNA: TGTGCCACCAGGGACAGGGGGCTTGGCGAGCAGTACTTC; clone size: once; V gene: TRBV28; J gene: TRBJ2-7; D gene: TRBD1
CDR3 protein: CVSSFLQETGGEKLFF; CDR3 DNA: TGTGTCAGCAGCTTCTTGCAGGAGACAGGAGGTGAAAAACTGTTTTTT; clone size: .; V gene: TRBV5-4; J gene: TRBJ1-4; D gene: .
CDR3 protein: CTSSQKGGTGRQPQHF; CDR3 DNA: TGCACCAGCAGCCAAAAAGGAGGGACAGGGCGTCAGCCCCAGCATTTT; clone size: .; V gene: TRBV4-1; J gene: TRBJ1-5; D gene: TRBD1
CDR3 protein: CASSVLTGANVLTF; CDR3 DNA: TGTGCCAGCAGCGTCTTAACTGGGGCCAACGTCCTGACTTTC; clone size: .; V gene: TRBV9; J gene: TRBJ2-6; D gene: .
CDR3 protein: CSAPGGYEQYF; CDR3 DNA: TGCAGTGCCCCAGGGGGCTACGAGCAGTACTTC; clone size: .; V gene: TRBV20-1; J gene: TRBJ2-7; D gene: TRBD1
CDR3 protein: CASSSDRNAGANVLTF; CDR3 DNA: TGTGCCAGCAGCTCGGACAGGAACGCTGGGGCCAACGTCCTGACTTTC; clone size: .; V gene: TRBV9; J gene: TRBJ2-6; D gene: TRBD1